Each of the 24 T cell receptor beta chains below was sequenced from the same sample in a study of post-analysis software for immune sequencing data. General study findings and limits: There were five TRBV segments more frequent in patients than controls, and TRBV5-6, TRBV5-1 and TRBV20-1 were among them.

Incorporated into the TCR beta cDNA libraries were unique molecular identifiers, which served to reduce PCR and sequencing biases. MiXCR, run by TCRdb on the PCR reads, gives a single entry per CDR3 protein. The sample carries some 700,000 distinct CDR3 sequences, around 64% recorded once. These receptors have no identified antigens. Sequenced: blood. The receptor set was obtained from a girl aged 2-10 years with multiple sclerosis.

The table lists this clonotype with a few counts. The chain joins TRBV2 to TRBJ2-3; TRBD2 aligns across 12 bases. This CDR3 has 14 amino acids. V trimming: 5 bases; J trimming: 4 bases; junction bases outside the gene matches: 1. Germline-derived CDR1 and CDR2 are SNHLY and FYNNEI. CDR3 bases: TGTGCCAGCAGTTCTAGCGGGAGGGCAGATACGCAGTATTTT. Translated: CASSSSGRADTQYF.

Concerning this clonotype: Here the CDR3 omits its conserved ending phenylalanine or tryptophan, so a read error is the likely source. CDR3 nucleotides: TGTGCCAGTAGTGCCCAACTTCGACGAGCTGGCACAGATACGCAGTATTTG. This translates into CASSAQLRRAGTDTQYL. V usage is TRBV6-1 and J usage is TRBJ2-3; D not certain. CDR3 size: 17 residues. Germline assignment: CDR1 MNHNS and CDR2 SASEGT.

V is TRBV6-5 and J is TRBJ2-5; the D is unclear. V gave up 6 bases and J gave up 1 base, with 15 bases separating them. The V gene's germline CDR1 is MNHEY and CDR2 SVGAGI. This CDR3 has 15 amino acids. In nucleotides, the CDR3 is TGTGCCAGCAGCTCCCTTCGGGTGGCCCAAGAGACCCAGTACTTC. Amino acid sequence: CASSSLRVAQETQYF.

The rearrangement joins TRBV11-2 to TRBJ1-4; possible D gene TRBD1, 5 bases. CDR3 length: 13 amino acids. The germline V gene has CDR1 SGHAT and CDR2 FQNNGV. Trimming left V 6 bases short and J 13 bases short, with 18 bases between. The CDR3: CASSNTTVQGLFF. CDR3 nucleotide sequence: TGTGCCAGCAGTAACACAACAGTTCAGGGACTGTTTTTT.

This clonotype appeared once. The genes are TRBV12-3 or TRBV12-4 and TRBJ2-1; TRBD2 matches 12 bases. Losses at the gene ends were 7 bases for V and 4 bases for J; bases not matched to a gene: 5. The CDR3 is 15 amino acids. The DNA of the CDR3 is TGTGCCAGCATTCCTAGCGGGAGGGTATACAATGAGCAGTTCTTC. Its translation is CASIPSGRVYNEQFF.

The V and J genes are TRBV7-3 and TRBJ2-1; possibly TRBD2 for D (5 bases). With 6 bases removed from V and 4 bases from J, the gap between germline ends came to 22 bases. CDR3 size: 17 residues. Germline loops: CDR1 SGHTA, CDR2 FQGTGA. The CDR3 loop reads CASRLPFAAGEYNEQFF. The CDR3 nucleotides read TGTGCCAGCAGGCTACCCTTCGCGGCGGGTGAATACAATGAGCAGTTCTTC.

This chain connects TRBV20-1 to TRBJ2-5, with 8 bases that match TRBD2. Germline V gene lookup returns CDR1 DFQATT and CDR2 SNEGSKA (reference sequence). This CDR3 region has 13 residues. The ends lost 6 bases at V and 1 base at J; junction bases unmatched: 4. The CDR3 protein is CSASRGGQETQYF. The CDR3 DNA sequence: TGCAGTGCAAGTCGGGGGGGCCAAGAGACCCAGTACTTC.

The chain has TRBV7-9 and TRBJ2-3; D is unresolved. Germline V gene lookup returns CDR1 SEHNR and CDR2 FQNEAQ (reference sequence). The CDR3 runs 12 residues. Trimming took 5 bases from V and 6 from J, leaving 9 bases between them. CDR3 residues: CASSDHDDTQYF. In DNA form, the CDR3 reads TGTGCCAGCAGCGATCACGACGATACGCAGTATTTT.

The genes are TRBV6-2 or TRBV6-3 and TRBJ1-2; D may be TRBD1 (6 bases). Germline V gene sequence: CDR1 MNHEY, CDR2 SVGEGT. The CDR3 is made up of 12 amino acids. Trimming removed 8 bases from V and 7 bases from J, with 14 bases in between. The CDR3 bases are TGTGCCAGCGCCCCAGGGGTTACTGGCTACACCTTC. Encoded protein: CASAPGVTGYTF.

The gene calls are TRBV24-1 and TRBJ2-5; D unresolved. The J call may not be correct, given that the DNA end is closer to TRBJ2-4. From germline, CDR1 is KGHDR and CDR2 SFDVKD. The CDR3 has 13 residues. The DNA of the CDR3 is TGTGCCACCAGTGACGAATCGACGGACATTCAGTACTTC. Its translation is CATSDESTDIQYF.

The V call is TRBV10-3, the J call TRBJ2-1; D possibly corresponds to TRBD2 (6 bases). V shed 1 base and J shed 9 bases, with 13 bases lying between them. From germline, CDR1 is ENHRY and CDR2 SYGVKD. The CDR3 has 14 amino acids. The CDR3 DNA is TGTGCCATCAGTGAGTACGGGGAGGCAGGTGAGCAGTTCTTC. Protein sequence: CAISEYGEAGEQFF.

The CDR3 nucleotides are TGTGCCAGCAGCCCCAGCGGACGGAGAGGGGGTCGGTACAATGAGCAGTTCTTC. Translating gives CASSPSGRRGGRYNEQFF. The chain joins TRBV7-8 to TRBJ2-1, with a tentative D call TRBD1 (6 bases). Trimming left V 5 bases short and J 4 bases short, with 24 bases between. From germline, CDR1 is SGHVS and CDR2 FQNEAQ. There are 18 residues in the CDR3.

The gene calls are TRBV29-1 and TRBJ2-3; TRBD2 agrees at 16 bases. V trimming: 6 bases; J trimming: 1 base; junction bases outside the gene matches: 7. The germline gives CDR1 SQVTM, CDR2 ANQGSEA. The CDR3 length is 17 residues. The CDR3 sequence is CSVDGTSGGAGTDTQYF. For the CDR3, the DNA is TGCAGCGTGGACGGGACTAGCGGGGGGGCCGGCACAGATACGCAGTATTTT.

This sequence joins TRBV15 and TRBJ2-1, with D possibly TRBD2 on 6 matching bases. The V end was cut by 9 bases, the J end by 5 bases, with 23 bases between. CDR1 LNHNV and CDR2 YYDKDF come from the germline V gene (reference sequence). The CDR3 sequence is 16 residues long. Here the CDR3 DNA reads TGTGCCACTATCCCCGGGGGATCCCGCAGCAACAATGAGCAGTTCTTC. Translating it yields CATIPGGSRSNNEQFF.

This clonotype was counted only a few times. This chain uses TRBV11-2 with TRBJ2-1; weak D call: TRBD1 (5 bases). Per the germline V gene, CDR1 is SGHAT and CDR2 is FQNNGV. The CDR3 has 16 residues. The V gene lost 2 bases and the J gene lost 9 bases, with 20 bases spanning the gap. For the CDR3, the DNA is TGTGCCAGCAGCTTACGGTATGGCGAGCAGGGTAGTGAGCAGTTCTTC. Encoded protein: CASSLRYGEQGSEQFF.

This clonotype has a handful of counts. This chain uses TRBV6-2 or TRBV6-3 with TRBJ1-1; TRBD1 matches 7 bases. J was trimmed by 0 bases and V by 2 bases; bases with no gene match: 9. This CDR3 contains 17 residues. The germline gives CDR1 MNHEY, CDR2 SVGEGT. In DNA, the CDR3 is TGTGCCAGCAGTTACATCAAGGGGGCGCGGATGAACACTGAAGCTTTCTTT. It is translated as CASSYIKGARMNTEAFF.

Points on this clonotype: One end of the junction does not line up with germline, which may come from a read error. For the CDR3, the DNA is TGTTCCAGCAGTTCGTGGGGTGGAGGTACAACTAATGAAAAACTGTTTTTT. This translates into CSSSSWGGGTTNEKLFF. The V call is TRBV7-9, the J call TRBJ1-4; D is unresolved. The germline CDR1 and CDR2 sequences are SEHNR and FQNEAQ (reference sequence). This CDR3 region has 17 residues.

The rearrangement uses TRBV29-1 and TRBJ1-3, with unresolved D. CDR1 is SQVTM, CDR2 ANQGSEA, per germline. V dropped 4 bases and J dropped 1 base, with 5 bases sitting between them. This CDR3 is 12 amino acids long. CDR3 coding DNA: TGCAGCGTTGTAGGGTCTGGAAACACCATATATTTT. Encoded protein: CSVVGSGNTIYF.

The genes are TRBV6-2 or TRBV6-3 and TRBJ2-1; TRBD1 aligns across 7 bases. The CDR3 is 16 residues long. The germline CDR1 and CDR2 sequences are MNHEY and SVGEGT. V dropped 4 bases and J dropped 1; count of bases not matched to a gene: 7. The CDR3 DNA reads TGTGCCAGCAGTTCCTCCAGGGGGTCTTCCTACAATGAGCAGTTCTTC. The encoded protein is CASSSSRGSSYNEQFF.

This chain links TRBV7-2 with TRBJ2-7, with D tentatively TRBD2 (5 bases). Germline lookup yields CDR1 SGHTA and CDR2 FQGNSA. The CDR3 covers 15 residues. The germline V and J ends were trimmed by 6 bases and 4 bases, with 19 bases remaining between them. The CDR3 is CASSQGGSFLYEQYF. The CDR3 nucleotides read TGTGCCAGCAGTCAAGGCGGGTCCTTCCTTTACGAGCAGTACTTC.

This clonotype was recorded a few times. V and J are TRBV27 and TRBJ2-3; 16 bases agree with TRBD2. Germline CDR1 MNHEY, CDR2 SMNVEV (reference sequence). The J segment lost 6 bases and the V segment lost 5 bases, leaving 17 bases of the junction unmatched. The CDR3 totals 20 residues. This CDR3 is CASSPSGLAGGTSRTDTQYF. CDR3 DNA: TGTGCCAGCAGTCCATCGGGACTAGCGGGGGGGACGTCGAGGACCGATACGCAGTATTTT.

The V gene is TRBV29-1, the J gene TRBJ2-1; 7 bases match TRBD2. The CDR3 has 15 residues. Per germline, CDR1 SQVTM and CDR2 ANQGSEA. Trimming at V came to 3 bases and at J to 5 bases, leaving 10 bases not matched to a gene. CDR3 in DNA: TGCAGCGTTGAGGGGGGAGCGGGGTCCAACAATGAGCAGTTCTTC. Residues: CSVEGGAGSNNEQFF.

This sequence joins TRBV24-1 and TRBJ2-4; possibly TRBD2 for D (5 bases). This CDR3 contains 12 residues. Germline-derived CDR1 and CDR2 are KGHDR and SFDVKD. Trimming left V 8 bases short and J 7 bases short, with 11 bases between. The CDR3 sequence: CATKGDGNIQYF. In DNA form, the CDR3 reads TGTGCCACCAAGGGAGATGGGAACATTCAGTACTTC.

The chain combines TRBV10-3 with TRBJ2-5, with D hard to call. The CDR3 is 11 amino acids. Per the germline V gene, CDR1 is ENHRY and CDR2 is SYGVKD. V gave up 8 bases and J gave up 5 bases, with 9 bases separating them. CDR3 in DNA: TGTGCCATCGGTCCAGGCGAGACCCAGTACTTC. As protein: CAIGPGETQYF.